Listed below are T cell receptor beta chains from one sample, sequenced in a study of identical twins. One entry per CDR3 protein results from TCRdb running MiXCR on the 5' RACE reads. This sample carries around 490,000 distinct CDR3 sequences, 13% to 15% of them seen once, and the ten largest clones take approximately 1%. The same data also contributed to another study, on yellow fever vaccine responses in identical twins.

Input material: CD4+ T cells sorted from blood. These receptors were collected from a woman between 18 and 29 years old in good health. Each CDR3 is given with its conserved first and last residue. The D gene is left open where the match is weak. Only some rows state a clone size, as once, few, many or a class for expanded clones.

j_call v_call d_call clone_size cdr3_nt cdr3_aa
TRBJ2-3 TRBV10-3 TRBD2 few TGTGCCATCAGTGAGCCTAGCGGGGCTAGCACAGATACGCAGTATTTT CAISEPSGASTDTQYF
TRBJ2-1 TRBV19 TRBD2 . TGTGCCACCCGGACTAGCGGGGACTCCTACAATGAGCAGTTCTTC CATRTSGDSYNEQFF
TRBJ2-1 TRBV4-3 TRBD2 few TGCGCCAGCAGCCACGGGGGGGCCGGTGAGCAGTTCTTC CASSHGGAGEQFF
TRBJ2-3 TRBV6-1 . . TGTGCCAGTGGGTTTGTAGATACGCAGTATTTT CASGFVDTQYF
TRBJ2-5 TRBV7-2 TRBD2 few TGTGCCAGCAGCTTAGCGATCGGCGGGGGTCAAGAGACCCAGTACTTC CASSLAIGGGQETQYF
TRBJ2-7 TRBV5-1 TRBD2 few TGCGCCAGCAGCTTGGAGGTAGCGGGGGCCTACGAGCAGTACTTC CASSLEVAGAYEQYF
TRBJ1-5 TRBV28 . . TGTGCCAGCAGTTCCATGGACAGATATAGCAATCAGCCCCAGCATTTT CASSSMDRYSNQPQHF
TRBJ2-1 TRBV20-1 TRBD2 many TGCAGTGCCCGATCCCTAGCGGGAGTAAATGAGCAGTTCTTC CSARSLAGVNEQFF
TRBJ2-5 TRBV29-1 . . TGCAGCGTTGATTTGGGGGTCAAAGAGACCCAGTACTTC CSVDLGVKETQYF
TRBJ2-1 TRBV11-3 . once TGTGCCAGCAGCTTAGCGGGGAAGTACAATGAGCAGTTCTTC CASSLAGKYNEQFF
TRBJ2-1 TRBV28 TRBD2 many TGTGCCAGCTCCGGGACTAGCGGGATTAGGAATGAGCAGTTCTTC CASSGTSGIRNEQFF
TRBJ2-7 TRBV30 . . TGTGCCTGGAGTAGCAGGGTCGGTGAGCAGTACTTC CAWSSRVGEQYF
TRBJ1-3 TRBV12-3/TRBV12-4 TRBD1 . TGTGCCAGCAGTTTAAGGGACAGGGTTTCTGGAAACACCATATATTTT CASSLRDRVSGNTIYF
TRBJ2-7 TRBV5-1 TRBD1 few TGCGCCAGCAGCCTCGTAGACAGGGTGGGCGAGCAGTACTTC CASSLVDRVGEQYF
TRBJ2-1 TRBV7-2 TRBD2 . TGTGCCAGCAGCTTAGTCCTAGCGGGGGGGCATAATGAGCAGTTCTTC CASSLVLAGGHNEQFF
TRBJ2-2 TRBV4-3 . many TGCGCCAGCAGCCAAAGTGGGAACACCGGGGAGCTGTTTTTT CASSQSGNTGELFF
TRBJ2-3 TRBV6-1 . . TGTGCCAGCAGACGCGCCCTCGAGTGGATAGGCACAGATACGCAGTATTTT CASRRALEWIGTDTQYF
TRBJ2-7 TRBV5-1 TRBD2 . TGCGCCAGCAGCCCAGGACTAGCGGGAATAAACGAGCAGTACTTC CASSPGLAGINEQYF
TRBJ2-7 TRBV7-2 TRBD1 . TGTGCCAGCAGCCCGGGACAGGGGAAGGGCGAGCAGTACTTC CASSPGQGKGEQYF
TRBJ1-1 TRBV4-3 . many TGCGCCAGCAGCCGCAACACTTTTATATACACTGAAGCTTTCTTT CASSRNTFIYTEAFF
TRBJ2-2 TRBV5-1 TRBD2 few TGCGCCAGCAGCTCGGGACTAGCTGGCGGGGAGCTGTTTTTT CASSSGLAGGELFF
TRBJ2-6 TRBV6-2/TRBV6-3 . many TGTGCCAGCAGTTACTCAGGCTCTGGGGCCAACGTCCTGACTTTC CASSYSGSGANVLTF
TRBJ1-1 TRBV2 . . TGTGCCAGCAGAGGGGACTTAATGAACACTGAAGCTTTCTTT CASRGDLMNTEAFF
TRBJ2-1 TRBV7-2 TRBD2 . TGTGCCAGCAGCTTAGGCGGCTCCCGGGGGGGTGAGCAGTTCTTC CASSLGGSRGGEQFF
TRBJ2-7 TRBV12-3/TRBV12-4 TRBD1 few TGTGCCAGCAGTAAGGGCCCAGGGGGCTCCTACGAGCAGTACTTC CASSKGPGGSYEQYF
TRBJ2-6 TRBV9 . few TGTGCCAGCAGCGCACCCCGGGATAAACCTCCCTCTGGGGCCAACGTCCTGACTTTC CASSAPRDKPPSGANVLTF
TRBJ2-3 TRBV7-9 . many TGTGCCAGCAGCAGCGACTCCTGGGAAGATACGCAGTATTTT CASSSDSWEDTQYF
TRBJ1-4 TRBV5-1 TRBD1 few TGCGCCAGCAGCAAAAAACAGGGGGCGGATGAAAAACTGTTTTTT CASSKKQGADEKLFF
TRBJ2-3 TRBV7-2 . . TGTGCCAGCAGCTTACTGCGGGCTCGAGATACGCAGTATTTT CASSLLRARDTQYF
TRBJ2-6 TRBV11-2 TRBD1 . TGTGCCAGCAGCTTGCTGGGACAGCAACAATCCGGCTCTGGGGCCAACGTCCTGACTTTC CASSLLGQQQSGSGANVLTF
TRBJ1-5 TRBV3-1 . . TGTGCCAGCAGCCAAGACCGCCAAGCGCCAAAGCCCCAGCATTTT CASSQDRQAPKPQHF
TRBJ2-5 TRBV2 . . TGTGCCAGCAGTGAGCTGGGGCAGGGAGTACAGACCCAGTACTTC CASSELGQGVQTQYF
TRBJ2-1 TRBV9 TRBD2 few TGTGCCAGCAGCCCCCCGGGACTAAACAATGAGCAGTTCTTC CASSPPGLNNEQFF
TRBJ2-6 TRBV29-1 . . TGCAGCGTTGAAGATCGGGGTGGGGCCAACGTCCTGACTTTC CSVEDRGGANVLTF
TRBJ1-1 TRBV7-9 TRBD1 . TGTGCCAGCACGTACTCACAGGGGAAGAACACTGAAGCTTTCTTT CASTYSQGKNTEAFF
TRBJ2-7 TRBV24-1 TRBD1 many TGTGCCACCAGTGACATGGACAGGGGCCTTGTGGAGCAGTACTTC CATSDMDRGLVEQYF
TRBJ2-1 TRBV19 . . TGTGCCAGCGCCCTTTCAGGTTGGGGAGGAAGTGAGCAGTTCTTC CASALSGWGGSEQFF
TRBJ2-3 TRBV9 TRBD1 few TGTGCCAGCAGCGTAACGCAGACAGGGGATCGCGATACGCAGTATTTT CASSVTQTGDRDTQYF
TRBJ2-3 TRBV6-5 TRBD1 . TGTGCCAGCAGTTACTTGGGACAGGGTTCAGATACGCAGTATTTT CASSYLGQGSDTQYF
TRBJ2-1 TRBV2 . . TGTGCCAGCAGTGCAGAGTACTCCTACAATGAGCAGTTCTTC CASSAEYSYNEQFF
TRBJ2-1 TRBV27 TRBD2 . TGTGCCAGCAGTTCAGGACTAGTTTTGGTCTCCTACAATGAGCAGTTCTTC CASSSGLVLVSYNEQFF
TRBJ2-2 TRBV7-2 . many TGTGCCAGCAGCTTAACGACCGTACTCCCCACCGGGGAGCTGTTTTTT CASSLTTVLPTGELFF
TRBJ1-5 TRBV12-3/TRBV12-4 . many TGTGCCAGCAGCCCGGGGGGGGGCAATCAGCCCCAGCATTTT CASSPGGGNQPQHF
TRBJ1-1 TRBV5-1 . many TGCGCCAGCAGCTTGGGACAGACGAACACTGAAGCTTTCTTT CASSLGQTNTEAFF
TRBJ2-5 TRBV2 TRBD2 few TGTGCCAGCCGGCGACTAGCGGGAGGGTCGGAGGCAGAGACCCAGTACTTC CASRRLAGGSEAETQYF
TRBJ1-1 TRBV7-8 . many TGTGCCAGCAGCTTATTCGAGGGGAAGGACACTGAAGCTTTCTTT CASSLFEGKDTEAFF
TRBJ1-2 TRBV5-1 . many TGCGCCAGCAGCAATCCTGGGGAATCCTATGGCTACACCTTC CASSNPGESYGYTF
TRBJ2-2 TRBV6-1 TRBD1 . TGTGCCAGCATTCCCAGGGGGCCGGGGACCGGGGAGCTGTTTTTT CASIPRGPGTGELFF
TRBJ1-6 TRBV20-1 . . TGCAGTGCTAGCGGCCCTGATTCACCCCTCCACTTT CSASGPDSPLHF
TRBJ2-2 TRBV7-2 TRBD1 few TGTGCCAGCAGCCACAGGGGGCGCAACGGCGGGGAGCTGTTTTTT CASSHRGRNGGELFF
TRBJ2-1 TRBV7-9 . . TGTGCCAGCAGCTTAGTGTCGGGAGAGTACAATGAGCAGTTCTTC CASSLVSGEYNEQFF
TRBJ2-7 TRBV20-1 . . TGCAGTGCTAGTTGGCCGGAGGGATCCTACGAGCAGTACTTC CSASWPEGSYEQYF
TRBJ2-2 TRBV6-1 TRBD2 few TGTGCCAGCAACACCGCAGCGGGAGGGCCAAACACCGGGGAGCTGTTTTTT CASNTAAGGPNTGELFF
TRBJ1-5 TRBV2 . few TGTGCCAGCAGTGACGACAGGACGAATCAGCCCCAGCATTTT CASSDDRTNQPQHF
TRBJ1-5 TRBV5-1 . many TGCGCCAGCAGCCTGGCCAGCAATCAGCCCCAGCATTTT CASSLASNQPQHF
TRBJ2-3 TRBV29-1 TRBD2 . TGCAGCGTTGGAGGACTAGATCAGACGCAGTATTTT CSVGGLDQTQYF
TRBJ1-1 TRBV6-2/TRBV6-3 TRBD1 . TGTGCCAGCAGTTACTCCCCCGGGACAGGGGGAACTGAAGCTTTCTTT CASSYSPGTGGTEAFF